These 18 T cell receptor beta chains were sequenced from one sample in a study of CD8 T cells in ankylosing spondylitis. Antigens of these TCRs are unknown. Overall study results and limits: Characteristic of ankylosing spondylitis blood, it appeared, was a TCR beta motif comprising roughly eight highly homologous variants.

From the 5' RACE reads, TCRdb called clonotypes with MiXCR, one entry per CDR3 protein. The repertoire consists of 700,000 to 1,000,000 distinct CDR3 sequences, with 12% occurring once and the leading ten covering under 0.6%. The sample consisted of blood, either unsorted or a sorted T cell fraction (not recorded which). The receptors were gathered from a male donor with ankylosing spondylitis.

The chain has TRBV6-1 and TRBJ2-5; no firm D call. This CDR3 comprises 13 residues. The ends were cut back, 7 bases at V and 0 bases at J, with 9 bases in the middle. The germline V gene encodes CDR1 MNHNS and CDR2 SASEGT. CDR3 DNA sequence: TGTGCCAGCACCGGACGGTACCAAGAGACCCAGTACTTC. Translating it yields CASTGRYQETQYF.

This clonotype was observed a few times. This chain joins TRBV6-2 or TRBV6-3 and TRBJ2-5; TRBD2 might be the D (5 bases). Germline lookup yields CDR1 MNHEY and CDR2 SVGEGT. This CDR3 contains 15 residues. V was shortened by 7 bases and J by 4 bases, with 19 bases between the two germline ends. Here the CDR3 reads CASMRERSRGETQYF. The CDR3 DNA sequence: TGTGCCAGCATGAGGGAAAGGAGTAGAGGAGAGACCCAGTACTTC.

Of note for this clonotype: A much larger clone lies a single base off, so this may be a read error. The chain employs TRBV10-3 and TRBJ1-6, with D hard to call. Germline V CDR1 and CDR2: ENHRY, SYGVKD. The CDR3 totals 15 residues. The ends were cut back, 7 bases at V and 7 bases at J, with 17 bases in the middle. The CDR3 DNA sequence: TGTGCCATCAACCCTGCGCCTATAGCGAATTCACCCCTCCACTTT. Its translation is CAINPAPIANSPLHF.

This clonotype was observed a handful of times. DNA of the CDR3: TGTGCCAGCAGCGTAGCGGGCAGGGGGGACTATGGCTACACCTTC. Its translation is CASSVAGRGDYGYTF. V and J are TRBV9 and TRBJ1-2; 7 nucleotides agree with TRBD1. Germline V gives CDR1 SGDLS, CDR2 YYNGEE. The length of the CDR3 is 15 residues. The junction had 5 bases not matched to a gene; V was cut back by 0 bases and J by 3 bases.

The genes are TRBV20-1 and TRBJ1-4; D is undetermined. The length of the CDR3 is 13 residues. V shed 5 bases and J shed 6 bases, with 13 bases lying between them. The germline V gene has CDR1 DFQATT and CDR2 SNEGSKA (reference sequence). CDR3 coding DNA: TGCAGTGCTCTGGGGAGGGCGCATGAAAAACTGTTTTTT. The encoded protein is CSALGRAHEKLFF.

This clonotype was seen many times. The chain couples TRBV5-6 to TRBJ2-5; no definite D call. Trimming left V 4 bases short and J 5 bases short, with 18 bases between. Germline CDR1 SGHDT, CDR2 YYEEEE. This CDR3 has 15 residues. The chain's CDR3 is CASSPDPLRWETQYF. The CDR3, as DNA: TGTGCCAGCAGCCCTGACCCCCTTAGGTGGGAGACCCAGTACTTC.

This clonotype was observed at least ten times. This sequence joins TRBV27 and TRBJ1-2, with 8 positions matching TRBD1. The length of the CDR3 is 13 residues. The J segment lost 8 bases and the V segment lost 6 bases, leaving 8 bases of the junction unmatched. Germline-derived CDR1 and CDR2 are MNHEY and SMNVEV (reference sequence). The CDR3 sequence: CASRFPGGRGYTF. The CDR3 nucleotides are TGTGCCAGCAGATTTCCAGGGGGCCGGGGCTACACCTTC.

The chain employs TRBV6-2 or TRBV6-3 and TRBJ1-2; D remains ambiguous. The CDR3 totals 13 residues. CDR1 and CDR2 (germline): MNHEY, SVGEGT. Trimming took off 5 bases at V and 8 bases at J, with 15 bases between the two ends. In nucleotides, the CDR3 is TGTGCCAGCAGTCGAGTACAAGGTCGGGGCTACACCTTC. Protein: CASSRVQGRGYTF.

The rearrangement uses TRBV7-6 and TRBJ1-1; D is uncertain. Germline loops: CDR1 SGHVS, CDR2 FNYEAQ. Trimming cost V 0 bases and J 5 bases, with 13 bases left between them. The CDR3 has 15 amino acids. In nucleotides, the CDR3 is TGTGCCAGCAGCTTAGCGGGAGTAAGGGTTACTGAAGCTTTCTTT. Its translation: CASSLAGVRVTEAFF.

This clonotype has ten or more counts. The V call is TRBV29-1, the J call TRBJ2-7, with 9 bases fitting TRBD1. The CDR3 has 13 amino acids. V lost 4 bases to trimming and J lost 3 bases; unmatched junction nucleotides: 4. Germline V CDR1 and CDR2: SQVTM, ANQGSEA. This CDR3 is CSVGGQGLYEQYF. Written as DNA, the CDR3 is TGCAGCGTTGGGGGACAGGGCCTCTACGAGCAGTACTTC.

This clonotype was seen only a few times. The chain recombines TRBV7-2 with TRBJ2-7; 8 bases fit TRBD2. The ends lost 5 bases at V and 2 bases at J; junction bases unmatched: 11. CDR1 is SGHTA, CDR2 FQGNSA, per germline. The CDR3 length is 16 residues. CDR3 DNA: TGTGCCAGCAGCCTAAAGGTGGCGGGGGGAACCTACGAGCAGTACTTC. Amino acid sequence: CASSLKVAGGTYEQYF.

This clonotype appeared a few times. The rearrangement links TRBV7-6 to TRBJ2-7; 7 bases are a match to TRBD2. CDR1 is SGHVS and CDR2 is FNYEAQ in the germline V gene. The CDR3 extends over 13 amino acids. J lost 5 bases, V lost 6 bases, and 7 bases had no gene match. CDR3 region: CASRGGVGNEQYF. The CDR3 DNA sequence: TGTGCCAGCAGGGGGGGGGTCGGTAACGAGCAGTACTTC. The full variable domain, with the rest looked up from reference TRBV7-6 and TRBJ2-7, is GAGVSQSPRYKVTKRGQDVALRCDPISGHVSLYWYRQALGQGPEFLTYFNYEAQQDKSGLPNDRFSAERPEGSISTLTIQRTEQRDSAMYRCASRGGVGNEQYFGPGTRLTVT.

This clonotype has just a few counts. The rearrangement uses TRBV5-1 and TRBJ1-1; D remains ambiguous. V lost 1 base and J 1 base, leaving 8 bases between the germline ends. This CDR3 region has 14 residues. Germline lookup yields CDR1 SGHRS and CDR2 YFSETQ. CDR3: CASSLFPPNTEAFF. The CDR3 DNA sequence: TGCGCCAGCAGCTTGTTTCCTCCGAACACTGAAGCTTTCTTT. Filled out from reference TRBV5-1 and TRBJ1-1, the complete variable domain reads KAGVTQTPRYLIKTRGQQVTLSCSPISGHRSVSWYQQTPGQGLQFLFEYFSETQRNKGNFPGRFSGRQFSNSRSEMNVSTLELGDSALYLCASSLFPPNTEAFFGQGTRLTVV.

At least ten counts were recorded for this clonotype. The J gene is TRBJ2-1, the V gene TRBV29-1, with 10 bases matching TRBD2. Germline V CDR1 and CDR2: SQVTM, ANQGSEA. The CDR3 runs to 15 residues. In DNA, the CDR3 is TGCACCCAACGTCAAGCGGGAGGGTCCTACAATGAGCAGTTCTTC. Residues: CTQRQAGGSYNEQFF.

This clonotype was counted only a few times. The J gene is TRBJ1-1, the V gene TRBV20-1; D not certain. Deletions cut 1 base from V and 1 base from J, with 7 bases between. Germline loops: CDR1 DFQATT, CDR2 SNEGSKA (reference sequence). The CDR3 is made up of 13 amino acids. CDR3 sequence reads: CSARVVSNTEAFF. The CDR3 DNA reads as TGCAGTGCTAGAGTCGTCTCGAACACTGAAGCTTTCTTT.

The chain recombines TRBV29-1 with TRBJ2-7; D is unresolved. The germline V and J ends were trimmed by 3 bases and 3 bases, with 15 bases remaining between them. The germline gives CDR1 SQVTM, CDR2 ANQGSEA. This CDR3 is 14 amino acids long. CDR3 residues: CSVEVAGLLYEQYF. The CDR3 region has the DNA TGCAGCGTTGAGGTGGCAGGTCTTCTCTACGAGCAGTACTTC.

Only a few counts were recorded for this clonotype. This rearrangement joins TRBV4-3 to TRBJ2-2; possible D gene TRBD2, 6 bases. This CDR3 contains 17 residues. Germline-derived CDR1 and CDR2 are LGHNA and YSLEER. Between the trimmed V and J ends, which lost 0 bases and 1 base, there was a span of 12 bases. DNA for the CDR3: TGCGCCAGCAGCCAAGACTGGAGGGTCAAGAACACCGGGGAGCTGTTTTTT. Its translation is CASSQDWRVKNTGELFF.

In this sample, this clonotype turned up many times. The chain carries TRBV20-1 and TRBJ1-2; 7 bases are shared with TRBD1. Germline V gene lookup returns CDR1 DFQATT and CDR2 SNEGSKA (reference sequence). V shed 0 bases, J shed 7 bases, and the junction held 2 bases outside the gene matches. The length of the CDR3 is 12 residues. CDR3: CSAREGGFGYTF. The DNA of the CDR3 is TGCAGTGCTAGAGAAGGGGGCTTTGGCTACACCTTC.